These T cell receptor beta chains were read from a single sample in a study of graft-versus-host responses after intestinal transplantation. The repertoire was sequenced with immunoSEQ multiplex PCR; TCRdb's copy has only in-frame clones and lacks some. The top ten hold around 1.4% of the sample, which has about 98,000 clones, roughly 88% seen once. The material was PBMCs, obtained 255 days after intestinal transplant. All receptors come from a human patient who received an intestinal transplant, so some T cells may come from the graft donor. Each CDR3 is given with its conserved first and last residue. Fields, in order: J gene, D gene, V gene, clone size, CDR3 DNA, CDR3 protein. The D gene is left open where the match is weak. For some rows the clone size is stated as once, few or many, or as a class when expanded; others skip it.

>TRBJ1-1|TRBD1|TRBV2|once
TGTGCCAGCAGTGAACGGACAGGGCGGACTGAAGCTTTCTTT
CASSERTGRTEAFF
>TRBJ2-3|TRBD1|TRBV5-4|NA
TGTGCCAGCAGCCCCCGGACAGGGGTAGGGGGCACAGATACGCAGTATTTT
CASSPRTGVGGTDTQYF
>TRBJ2-7|TRBD2|TRBV28|NA
TGTGCCAGCAGTTTATTGTCGGGGGGGCAGGACGAGCAGTACTTC
CASSLLSGGQDEQYF
>TRBJ1-1|NA|TRBV6-5|NA
TGTGCCAGCAGTCAAGTTGGTACTGAAGCTTTCTTT
CASSQVGTEAFF
>TRBJ2-1|TRBD1|TRBV4-2|NA
TGTGCCAGCAGCCAAGAGGATGGGACAGGGGGGGATGAGCAGTTCTTC
CASSQEDGTGGDEQFF
>TRBJ1-3|NA|TRBV7-9|NA
TGTGCCAGCAGCTTAGACCTTTTTGGAAACACCATATATTTT
CASSLDLFGNTIYF
>TRBJ1-2|NA|TRBV10-3|NA
TGTGCCATCAGTGAAGGGGGGGTCTATGGCTACACCTTC
CAISEGGVYGYTF
>TRBJ2-3|TRBD2|TRBV6-1|NA
TGTGCCAGCAGTGAAGAAGGCGGGGGGTCGGCGTATTTT
CASSEEGGGSAYF
>TRBJ2-7|TRBD2|TRBV4-1|NA
TGCGCCAGCAGCCAAGATCTAGCGGTTGCCTACGAGCAGTACTTC
CASSQDLAVAYEQYF
>TRBJ2-7|TRBD2|TRBV28|NA
TGTGCCAGCAGTTTACCCGCCTCTAGCGGGAGAGAGTTGTCCTACGAGCAGTACTTC
CASSLPASSGRELSYEQYF
>TRBJ2-1|NA|TRBV19|NA
TGTGCCAGTAGTATAGAAGGGGCGCTCAATGAGCAGTTCTTC
CASSIEGALNEQFF
>TRBJ2-3|TRBD2|TRBV6-1|NA
TGTGCCAGCAGTCTGTCCGGGGGGTACGCAGATACGCAGTATTTT
CASSLSGGYADTQYF
>TRBJ2-7|NA|TRBV11-2|NA
TGTGCCAGCAGCTTAGATTGGGAGTTCCACGAGCAGTACTTC
CASSLDWEFHEQYF
>TRBJ2-7|TRBD1|TRBV9|NA
TGTGCCAGCAGCCCTTGGGGGACAGGGGCCTACGAGCAGTACTTC
CASSPWGTGAYEQYF
>TRBJ2-1|TRBD2|TRBV7-2|NA
TGTGCCAGCAGCTTAGTTTCGGGGGGACTAGCGGGAATTAATGAGCAGTTCTTC
CASSLVSGGLAGINEQFF
>TRBJ1-2|TRBD1|TRBV2|NA
TGTGCCAGCAGTAGAACCGTAAACAGGGGAACTCTCTATGGCTACACCTTC
CASSRTVNRGTLYGYTF
>TRBJ1-2|NA|TRBV28|NA
TGTGCCAGCGGGGGTGGCTACACCTTC
CASGGGYTF
>TRBJ1-3|NA|TRBV6-5|NA
TGTGCCACCCGGCCGGGCTTTTCTGGAAACACCATATATTTT
CATRPGFSGNTIYF
>TRBJ2-6|NA|TRBV5-4|NA
TGTGCCAGCAGCTTGCGGGTCCTGGCCGGGAGCTCTGGGGCCAACGTTCTGACTTTC
CASSLRVLAGSSGANVLTF
>TRBJ2-3|TRBD2|TRBV27|once
TGTGCCAGCTGGAGACTAGCGGGGTTGACAGATACGCAGTATTTT
CASWRLAGLTDTQYF
>TRBJ2-7|NA|TRBV5-4|NA
TGTGCCAGCAGCGCCCTAAGGGGGGCCCACTACGAGCAGTACTTC
CASSALRGAHYEQYF
>TRBJ2-3|NA|TRBV30|once
TGTGCCTGGAGTGGGGTTCTCCGGGACCCCGGGGCGGGAGATACGCAGTATTTT
CAWSGVLRDPGAGDTQYF
>TRBJ1-2|NA|TRBV5-1|few
TGCGCCAGCAGCTTGGACGGGTATGGCTACACCTTC
CASSLDGYGYTF
>TRBJ2-7|TRBD2|TRBV28|NA
TGTGCCAGCAATAGGGAGGGCCTCCACGAGCAGTACTTC
CASNREGLHEQYF
>TRBJ2-3|NA|TRBV13|NA
TGTGCCAGCAGCTCGGGACTCCAAACAGATACGCAGTATTTT
CASSSGLQTDTQYF
>TRBJ1-2|NA|TRBV19|NA
TGTGCCAGCCAGGGCGAGGGGAACTATGGCTACACCTTC
CASQGEGNYGYTF
>TRBJ1-1|NA|TRBV2|NA
TGTGCCAGCAGTAAGACAGGAACGAACACTGAAGCTTTCTTT
CASSKTGTNTEAFF
>TRBJ2-1|NA|TRBV2|NA
TGTGCCACTAGAGAAACAGGGCTGGAGCAGTTCTTC
CATRETGLEQFF
>TRBJ2-1|TRBD1|TRBV6-6|few
TGTGCCAGCGAAGGACAGGGATTCCCTCTGACCAATGAGCAGTTCTTC
CASEGQGFPLTNEQFF
>TRBJ2-1|TRBD1|TRBV7-3|NA
TGTGCCAGCAGCCATACAGGGGTTAGCCTCTACAATGAGCAGTTCTTC
CASSHTGVSLYNEQFF
>TRBJ1-2|TRBD1|TRBV28|NA
TGTGCCAGCAGTCCCCGGACAGGGGCCTATGGCTACACCTTC
CASSPRTGAYGYTF
>TRBJ1-1|NA|TRBV7-6|NA
TGTGCCAGCAGCTTGGGGCAGCTCACTGAAGCTTTCTTT
CASSLGQLTEAFF
>TRBJ2-7|NA|TRBV2|NA
TGTGCCAGCAGCGAACCCTACGAGCAGTACTTC
CASSEPYEQYF